This T cell receptor beta chain was recovered during a study of technical replicates of blood from a handful of donors. The method was immunoSEQ multiplex PCR; TCRdb's version includes in-frame clones alone and lacks a portion of them. Of about 94,000 clones listed, roughly 95% were seen once; the top ten hold approximately 0.22%. The CDR3 loop spans 13 amino acids. Germline values: CDR1 SGHTA, CDR2 FQGNSA. The trim removed 5 bases at V and 4 bases at J, leaving 5 bases unmatched. The sequenced material came from T cells isolated from PBMCs. This receptor was taken from a human donor in good health. The chain carries TRBV7-2 and TRBJ2-7; the match to TRBD1 covers 7 bases. The CDR3 sequence is CASSAMTGYEQYF. The CDR3 DNA reads as TGTGCCAGCAGCGCGATGACAGGGTACGAGCAGTACTTC.